A selection of T cell receptor beta chains follows, all from one sample in a study of T-cell reconstitution after alpha-beta-depleted transplantation in children. Each CDR3 protein is one row after TCRdb ran MiXCR on the PCR reads. The data contain around 490,000 distinct CDR3 sequences, roughly 10% of them singletons. This material consisted of PBMCs, mostly from graft donor cells, taken 180 days after TCRalphabeta/CD19-depleted stem cell transplant. The receptors come from a female patient aged 2-10 years who had a stem cell transplant for aplastic anemia, so the T cells may come from the graft donor. The CDR3 runs from the conserved cysteine through the conserved F or W. D genes are given only for firm matches. Expanded clones get a size class; other rows say once, few or many, or leave the size out.

16	TRBD2	many	TRBJ2-1	TRBV6-2/TRBV6-3	TGTGCCAGCAGCCCGCTCCGGACTAGCTGGAACAATGAGCAGTTCTTC	CASSPLRTSWNNEQFF
16	TRBD2	-	TRBJ2-1	TRBV20-1	TGCAGTGCTTACGCCTCTAGCGGGAGTTCCTACAATGAGCAGTTCTTC	CSAYASSGSSYNEQFF
18	-	once	TRBJ2-7	TRBV5-5	TGTGCCAGCAGCTTGAATCAGGGCACTTTAACCTTTTCCCACGAGCAGTACTTC	CASSLNQGTLTFSHEQYF
13	-	-	TRBJ2-7	TRBV18	TGTGCCAGCTCATCCTCCGGCGGGGTCGAGCAGTACTTC	CASSSSGGVEQYF
15	-	few	TRBJ1-5	TRBV24-1	TGTGCCACCTACCAATTGGACAGCTGCAATCAGCCCCAGCATTTT	CATYQLDSCNQPQHF
14	-	few	TRBJ1-1	TRBV28	TGTGCCAGCAGTTCAGGGTGGGCGAACACTGAAGCTTTCTTT	CASSSGWANTEAFF
16	TRBD1	-	TRBJ1-5	TRBV28	TGTGCCAGCAGTCCCGGGACAGGGTCTACTCATCAGCCCCAGCATTTT	CASSPGTGSTHQPQHF
14	-	few	TRBJ1-2	TRBV7-8	TGTGCCAGCACGGAGAGGTCGGGTAGCTATGGCTACACCTTC	CASTERSGSYGYTF
15	TRBD1	-	TRBJ2-7	TRBV2	TGTGCCAGCAGGGCACAGGGGGCGAGCCCCTACGAGCAGTACTTC	CASRAQGASPYEQYF
14	-	many	TRBJ1-4	TRBV5-1	TGCGCCAGCAGCTTGGCAGGGGTGAATGAAAAACTGTTTTTT	CASSLAGVNEKLFF
14	-	-	TRBJ2-3	TRBV29-1	TGCAGCGCCCCCGGTACAGTTAGCACAGATACGCAGTATTTT	CSAPGTVSTDTQYF
15	-	many	TRBJ2-7	TRBV20-1	TGCAGTGCTAGTACCCGCCTATGGGGGCCGTACGAGCAGTACTTC	CSASTRLWGPYEQYF
15	TRBD1	-	TRBJ2-3	TRBV30	TGTGCCTGGAAACGTCGGGACAGGGGATCAGATACGCAGTATTTT	CAWKRRDRGSDTQYF
11	-	-	TRBJ2-1	TRBV28	TGTGCCAGCAGTTCCTCTACCGAGCAGTTCTTC	CASSSSTEQFF
13	-	few	TRBJ1-2	TRBV10-3	TGTGCCATCAGTGGGACAACCGGCTATGGCTACACCTTC	CAISGTTGYGYTF
16	-	-	TRBJ2-3	TRBV14	TGTGCCAGCAGCCAAGGTCAGAGGTTAAGCACAGATACGCAGTATTTT	CASSQGQRLSTDTQYF
14	-	-	TRBJ2-3	TRBV18	TGTGCCAGCTCAATAAGGGATAGCACAGATACGCAGTATTTT	CASSIRDSTDTQYF
13	-	few	TRBJ2-5	TRBV12-3/TRBV12-4	TGTGCCAGCAGACCGTCGGGTGGAGAGACCCAGTACTTC	CASRPSGGETQYF
16	TRBD2	-	TRBJ2-5	TRBV7-9	TGTGCCAGCATCCGAGGTGGCGGCGGGAGATCCGAGACCCAGTACTTC	CASIRGGGGRSETQYF
16	-	few	TRBJ1-2	TRBV16	TGTGCCAGCAGCCAATTGTCGGTGCCGACCAACTATGGCTACACCTTC	CASSQLSVPTNYGYTF
21	-	few	TRBJ1-5	TRBV6-2/TRBV6-3	TGTGCCAGCAGTTACTCACGTCCGGGAACAGGCACCTTCAATAGCAATCAGCCCCAGCATTTT	CASSYSRPGTGTFNSNQPQHF
15	TRBD1	few	TRBJ2-1	TRBV9	TGTGCCAGCAGCCTAGACAGGGCCCCTGGAGATGAGCAGTTCTTC	CASSLDRAPGDEQFF
14	-	few	TRBJ1-5	TRBV20-1	TGCAGTGCTAGAGATGGGGGGAAGAGGGAGCCCCAGCATTTT	CSARDGGKREPQHF
16	TRBD2	once	TRBJ2-3	TRBV7-2	TGTGCCAGCAGCTTATTAGCGGGACCCCCCACAGATACGCAGTATTTT	CASSLLAGPPTDTQYF
16	TRBD1	-	TRBJ2-4	TRBV5-1	TGCGCCAGCAGCCGACAGGGGAACCTAGCCAAAAACATTCAGTACTTC	CASSRQGNLAKNIQYF
15	-	few	TRBJ2-2	TRBV14	TGTGCCAGCAGCCCCCTGGCAGGGTTCACCGGGGAGCTGTTTTTT	CASSPLAGFTGELFF